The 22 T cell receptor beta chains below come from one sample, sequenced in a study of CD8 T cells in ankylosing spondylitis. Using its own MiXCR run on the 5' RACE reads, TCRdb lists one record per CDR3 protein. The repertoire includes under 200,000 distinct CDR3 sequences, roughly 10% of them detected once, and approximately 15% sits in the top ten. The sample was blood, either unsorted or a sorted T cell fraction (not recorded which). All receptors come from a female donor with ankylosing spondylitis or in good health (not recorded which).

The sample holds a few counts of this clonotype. DNA for the CDR3: TGTGCCAGCAGTTTGGACACGGCCTCTTTGAACACTGAAGCTTTCTTT. Encoded protein: CASSLDTASLNTEAFF. The genes are TRBV27 and TRBJ1-1, with D tentatively TRBD1 (5 bases). The length of the CDR3 is 16 residues. CDR1 MNHEY and CDR2 SMNVEV come from the germline V gene (reference sequence). V lost 3 bases and J lost 0, with 14 bases in between.

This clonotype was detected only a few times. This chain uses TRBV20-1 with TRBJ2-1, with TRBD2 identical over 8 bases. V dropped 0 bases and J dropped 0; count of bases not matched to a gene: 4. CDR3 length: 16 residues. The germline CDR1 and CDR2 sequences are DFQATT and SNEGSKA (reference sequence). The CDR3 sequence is CSARDLGGDSYNEQFF. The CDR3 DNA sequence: TGCAGTGCTAGAGATCTCGGGGGGGACTCCTACAATGAGCAGTTCTTC.

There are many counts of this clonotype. The CDR3 is CASTPTGSGEQYF. CDR3 DNA sequence: TGCGCCAGCACCCCGACAGGATCGGGCGAGCAGTACTTC. V usage is TRBV5-1 and J usage is TRBJ2-7; possibly TRBD1 for D (6 bases). The CDR3 spans 13 residues. V was cut by 6 bases and J by 6 bases, with 16 bases left in between. Germline-derived CDR1 and CDR2 are SGHRS and YFSETQ.

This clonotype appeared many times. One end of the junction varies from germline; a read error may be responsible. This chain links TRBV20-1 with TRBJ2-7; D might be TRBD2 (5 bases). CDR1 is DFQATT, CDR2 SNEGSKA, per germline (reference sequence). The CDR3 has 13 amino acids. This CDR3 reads CSARAPSSYEQYF. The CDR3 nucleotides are TGCAGTGCAAGAGCCCCTAGCAGCTACGAGCAGTACTTC.

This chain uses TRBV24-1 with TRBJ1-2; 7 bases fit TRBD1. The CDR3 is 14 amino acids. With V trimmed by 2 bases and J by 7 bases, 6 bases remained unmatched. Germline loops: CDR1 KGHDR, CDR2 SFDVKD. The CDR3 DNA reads TGTGCCACCAGTGATTCCGGGACAGCTTTTGGCTACACCTTC. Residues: CATSDSGTAFGYTF.

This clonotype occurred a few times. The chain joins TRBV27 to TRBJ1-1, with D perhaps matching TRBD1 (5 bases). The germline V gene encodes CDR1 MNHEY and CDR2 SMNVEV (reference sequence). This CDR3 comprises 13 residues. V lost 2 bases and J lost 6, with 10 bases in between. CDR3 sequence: CASSLGAWAEAFF. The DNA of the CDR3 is TGTGCCAGCAGTTTAGGGGCCTGGGCTGAAGCTTTCTTT.

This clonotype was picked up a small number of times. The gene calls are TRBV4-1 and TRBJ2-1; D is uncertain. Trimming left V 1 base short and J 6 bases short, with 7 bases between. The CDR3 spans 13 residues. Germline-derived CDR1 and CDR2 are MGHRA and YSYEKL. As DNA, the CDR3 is TGCGCCAGCAGCCAAGGACTTATCAATGAGCAGTTCTTC. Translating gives CASSQGLINEQFF.

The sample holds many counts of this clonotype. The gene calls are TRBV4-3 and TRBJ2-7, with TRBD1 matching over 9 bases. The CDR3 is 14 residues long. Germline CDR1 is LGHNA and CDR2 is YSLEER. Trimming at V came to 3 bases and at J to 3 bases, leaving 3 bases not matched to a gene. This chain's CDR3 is CASSQGQGNYEQYF. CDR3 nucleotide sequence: TGCGCCAGCAGCCAGGGACAGGGCAACTACGAGCAGTACTTC.

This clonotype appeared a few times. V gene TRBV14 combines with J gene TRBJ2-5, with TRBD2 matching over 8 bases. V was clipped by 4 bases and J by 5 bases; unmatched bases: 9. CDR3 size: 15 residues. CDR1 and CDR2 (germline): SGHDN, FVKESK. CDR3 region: CASSRARGELETQYF. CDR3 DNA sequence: TGTGCCAGCAGCCGTGCGCGGGGGGAGTTGGAGACCCAGTACTTC.

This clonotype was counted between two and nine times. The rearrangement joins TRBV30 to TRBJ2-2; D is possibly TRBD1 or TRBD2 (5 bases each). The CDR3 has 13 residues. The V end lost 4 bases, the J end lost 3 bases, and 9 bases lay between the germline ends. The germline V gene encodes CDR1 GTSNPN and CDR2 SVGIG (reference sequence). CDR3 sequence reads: CAWNLGDTGELFF. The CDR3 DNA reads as TGTGCCTGGAATTTGGGGGACACCGGGGAGCTGTTTTTT.

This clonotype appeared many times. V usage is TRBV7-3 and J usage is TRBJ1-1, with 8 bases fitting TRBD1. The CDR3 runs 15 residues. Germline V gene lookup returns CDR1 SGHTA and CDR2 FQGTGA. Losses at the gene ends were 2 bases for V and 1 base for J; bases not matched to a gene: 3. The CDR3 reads CASSLGTGPNTEAFF. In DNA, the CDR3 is TGTGCCAGCAGCTTAGGGACAGGACCGAACACTGAAGCTTTCTTT.

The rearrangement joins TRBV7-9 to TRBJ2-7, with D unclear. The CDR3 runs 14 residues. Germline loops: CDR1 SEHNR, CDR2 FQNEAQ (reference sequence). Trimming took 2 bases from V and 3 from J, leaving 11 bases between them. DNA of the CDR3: TGTGCCAGCAGCTTATCGGAGAAAGACTACGAGCAGTACTTC. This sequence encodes CASSLSEKDYEQYF.

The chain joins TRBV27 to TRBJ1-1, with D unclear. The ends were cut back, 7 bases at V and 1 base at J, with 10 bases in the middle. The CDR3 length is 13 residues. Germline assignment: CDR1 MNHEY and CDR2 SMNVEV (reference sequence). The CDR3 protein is CASTPVGNTEAFF. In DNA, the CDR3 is TGTGCCAGCACCCCCGTGGGGAACACTGAAGCTTTCTTT.

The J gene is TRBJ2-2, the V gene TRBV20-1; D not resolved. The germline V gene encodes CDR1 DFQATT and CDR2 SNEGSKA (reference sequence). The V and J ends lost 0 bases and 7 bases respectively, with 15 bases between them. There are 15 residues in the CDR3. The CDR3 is CSARDSKALFGELFF. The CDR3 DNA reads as TGCAGTGCTAGAGATTCGAAAGCGTTATTCGGGGAGCTGTTTTTT.

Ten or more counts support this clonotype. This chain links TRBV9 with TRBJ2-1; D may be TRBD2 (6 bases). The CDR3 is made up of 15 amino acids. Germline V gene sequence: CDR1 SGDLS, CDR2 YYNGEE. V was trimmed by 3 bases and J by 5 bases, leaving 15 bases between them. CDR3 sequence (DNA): TGTGCCAGCAGCGCACTTAGCGGAATGAACAATGAGCAGTTCTTC. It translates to CASSALSGMNNEQFF. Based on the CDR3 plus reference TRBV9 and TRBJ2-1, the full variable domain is DSGVTQTPKHLITATGQRVTLRCSPRSGDLSVYWYQQSLDQGLQFLIQYYNGEERAKGNILERFSAQQFPDLHSELNLSSLELGDSALYFCASSALSGMNNEQFFGPGTRLTVL.

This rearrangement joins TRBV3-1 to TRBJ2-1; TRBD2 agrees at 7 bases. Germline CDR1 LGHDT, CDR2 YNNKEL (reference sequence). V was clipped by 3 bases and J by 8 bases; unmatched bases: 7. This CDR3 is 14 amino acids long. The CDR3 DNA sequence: TGTGCCAGCAGCCATTCGACTAGCATCGATGAGCAGTTCTTC. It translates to CASSHSTSIDEQFF.

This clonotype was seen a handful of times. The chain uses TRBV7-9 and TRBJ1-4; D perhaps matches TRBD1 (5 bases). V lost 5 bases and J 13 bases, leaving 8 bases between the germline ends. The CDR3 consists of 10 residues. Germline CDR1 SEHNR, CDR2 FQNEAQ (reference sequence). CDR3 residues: CASSNGGLFF. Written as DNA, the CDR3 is TGTGCCAGCAGCAACGGGGGACTGTTTTTT.

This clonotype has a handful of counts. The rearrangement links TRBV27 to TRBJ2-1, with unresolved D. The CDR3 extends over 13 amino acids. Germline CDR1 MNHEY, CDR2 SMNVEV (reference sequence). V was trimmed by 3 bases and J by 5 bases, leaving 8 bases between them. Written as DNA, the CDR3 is TGTGCCAGCAGTTTCCCCGACGACAATGAGCAGTTCTTC. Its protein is CASSFPDDNEQFF.

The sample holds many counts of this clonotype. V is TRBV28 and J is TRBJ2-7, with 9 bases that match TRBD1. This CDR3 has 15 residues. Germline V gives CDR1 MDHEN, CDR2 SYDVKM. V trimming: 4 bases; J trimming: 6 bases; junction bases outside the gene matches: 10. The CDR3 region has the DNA TGTGCCAGCAGTTCCATACGGGACAGGGTACGCGAGCAGTACTTC. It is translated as CASSSIRDRVREQYF. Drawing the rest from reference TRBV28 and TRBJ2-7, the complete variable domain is DVKVTQSSRYLVKRTGEKVFLECVQDMDHENMFWYRQDPGLGLRLIYFSYDVKMKEKGDIPEGYSVSREKKERFSLILESASTNQTSMYLCASSSIRDRVREQYFGPGTRLTVT.

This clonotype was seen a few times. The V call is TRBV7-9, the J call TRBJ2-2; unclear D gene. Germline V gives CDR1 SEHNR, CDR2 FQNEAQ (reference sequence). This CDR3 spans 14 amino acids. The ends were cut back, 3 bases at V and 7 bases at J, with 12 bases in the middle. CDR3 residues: CASSFEGFNGELFF. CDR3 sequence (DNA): TGTGCCAGCAGCTTCGAAGGTTTTAACGGGGAGCTGTTTTTT.

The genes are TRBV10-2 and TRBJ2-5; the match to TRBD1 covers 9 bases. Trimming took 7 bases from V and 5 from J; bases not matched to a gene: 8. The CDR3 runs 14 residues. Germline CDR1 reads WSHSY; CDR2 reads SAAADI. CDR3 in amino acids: CASTRDRVRETQYF. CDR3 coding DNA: TGCGCCAGCACCCGGGACAGGGTACGGGAGACCCAGTACTTC.

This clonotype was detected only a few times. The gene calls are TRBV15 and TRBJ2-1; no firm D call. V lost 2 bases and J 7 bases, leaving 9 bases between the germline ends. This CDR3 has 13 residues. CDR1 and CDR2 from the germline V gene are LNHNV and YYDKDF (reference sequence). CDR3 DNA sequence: TGTGCCACCAGCAGAACCTACTTGAATGAGCAGTTCTTC. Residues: CATSRTYLNEQFF.